One sample yielded the 26 T cell receptor beta chains listed below, sequenced in a study of blood T cell repertoires in COVID-19. The method was immunoSEQ multiplex PCR; TCRdb's version includes in-frame clones alone and lacks a portion of them. The sample holds about 100,000 clones, about 84% seen once. The sample comprised peripheral blood. The receptors were sampled from a human donor in a cohort sampled during active COVID-19.

This chain connects TRBV15 to TRBJ2-5; D remains unclear. CDR3 length equals 12 residues. The V end was cut by 2 bases, the J end by 3 bases, with 4 bases between. Germline lookup yields CDR1 LNHNV and CDR2 YYDKDF (reference sequence). The CDR3 region has the DNA TGTGCCACCAGCAGACAGAAAGAGACCCAGTACTTC. This codes for CATSRQKETQYF.

The rearrangement joins TRBV6-5 to TRBJ2-7, with 7 bases matching TRBD1. The V gene's germline CDR1 is MNHEY and CDR2 SVGAGI. V dropped 2 bases and J dropped 3; count of bases not matched to a gene: 4. The CDR3 has 14 residues. CDR3 in amino acids: CASSYRDRFYEQYF. CDR3 coding DNA: TGTGCCAGCAGTTACCGGGACAGATTCTACGAGCAGTACTTC.

The chain joins TRBV7-2 to TRBJ1-1, with a weak D call TRBD1 (6 bases). The V end lost 3 bases, the J end lost 0 bases, and 14 bases lay between the germline ends. CDR3 length: 16 residues. CDR1 is SGHTA, CDR2 FQGNSA, per germline. CDR3 sequence reads: CASSFPTGTMNTEAFF. The CDR3 DNA sequence: TGTGCCAGCAGCTTTCCGACAGGCACCATGAACACTGAAGCTTTCTTT.

The gene calls are TRBV7-2 and TRBJ2-7; a weak D match, TRBD2 (6 bases). V was pared by 5 bases and J by 3 bases, with 8 bases between. The germline V gene has CDR1 SGHTA and CDR2 FQGNSA. This CDR3 is 12 amino acids long. The CDR3 DNA reads as TGTGCCAGCAGCGGTAGCGGCTACGAGCAGTACTTC. Translated, it gives CASSGSGYEQYF.

This rearrangement joins TRBV10-3 to TRBJ2-1; the match to TRBD2 covers 8 bases. V dropped 6 bases and J dropped 8; count of bases not matched to a gene: 21. Germline V lookup: CDR1 ENHRY, CDR2 SYGVKD. This CDR3 comprises 18 residues. The CDR3 DNA reads as TGTGCCATCAGGGGGGACCTAATAAGCGGGAGATCTTTGGATGAGCAGTTCTTC. It codes for CAIRGDLISGRSLDEQFF.

The chain recombines TRBV27 with TRBJ1-4; weak D call: TRBD1 (6 bases). The CDR3 extends over 14 amino acids. V was cut by 6 bases and J by 7 bases, with 15 bases left in between. Germline CDR1 MNHEY, CDR2 SMNVEV (reference sequence). In nucleotides, the CDR3 is TGTGCCAGCAGCCCTAGAGGGGGAGTTGAAAAACTGTTTTTT. Translating it yields CASSPRGGVEKLFF.

The chain carries TRBV6-2 or TRBV6-3 and TRBJ2-1, with 10 bases fitting TRBD2. CDR3 length: 16 amino acids. The germline V gene encodes CDR1 MNHEY and CDR2 SVGEGT. Trimming took 5 bases from V and 4 from J; bases not matched to a gene: 8. CDR3 in amino acids: CASSPLLAGSYNEQFF. The CDR3 DNA sequence: TGTGCCAGCAGTCCGTTACTAGCGGGAAGTTACAATGAGCAGTTCTTC.

This clone was recorded only once. This chain links TRBV12-5 with TRBJ1-3, with a weak D call TRBD1 (6 bases). Trimming removed 9 bases at V and 0 bases at J, with 15 bases between. CDR1 and CDR2 from the germline V gene are LGHNT and FRNRAP. This CDR3 spans 15 amino acids. The CDR3 here is CASQRQAISGNTIYF. The CDR3 DNA follows: TGTGCTAGCCAGAGACAGGCCATCTCTGGAAACACCATATATTTT.

This chain connects TRBV18 to TRBJ1-2, with TRBD1 as a possible D gene (5 bases). The germline V gene encodes CDR1 KGHSH and CDR2 LQKENI. The CDR3 length is 14 residues. V lost 3 bases to trimming and J lost 3 bases, with 11 bases between them. In nucleotides, the CDR3 is TGTGCCAGCTCACCCATAGGGGCAGACTATGGCTACACCTTC. Residues: CASSPIGADYGYTF.

V gene TRBV4-1 combines with J gene TRBJ1-5, with 10 nucleotides matching TRBD1. The germline CDR1 and CDR2 sequences are MGHRA and YSYEKL. This CDR3 region has 19 residues. With V trimmed by 1 base and J by 0 bases, 9 bases remained unmatched. CDR3 loop: CASSQVPGQGIYSNQPQHF. The CDR3 DNA is TGCGCCAGCAGCCAAGTACCGGGACAGGGGATCTATAGCAATCAGCCCCAGCATTTT.

The chain is built from TRBV2 and TRBJ1-1; D is possibly TRBD1 (5 bases). Trimming took off 6 bases at V and 6 bases at J, with 20 bases between the two ends. CDR1 and CDR2 (germline): SNHLY, FYNNEI. The CDR3 is made up of 15 amino acids. The CDR3 sequence: CASSGMGREGPEAFF. For the CDR3, the DNA is TGTGCCAGCAGCGGCATGGGCAGGGAGGGCCCTGAAGCTTTCTTT.

This chain connects TRBV11-2 to TRBJ2-1, with TRBD2 identical over 7 bases. The V and J ends lost 0 bases and 4 bases, in that order; junction bases with no gene match: 3. Per the germline V gene, CDR1 is SGHAT and CDR2 is FQNNGV. CDR3 length: 15 residues. This CDR3 reads CASSLDRGEYNEQFF. The CDR3 nucleotides read TGTGCCAGCAGCTTAGATCGGGGGGAGTACAATGAGCAGTTCTTC.

The chain joins TRBV5-4 to TRBJ1-2; no clear D. Germline V gene lookup returns CDR1 SGHNT and CDR2 YYREEE (reference sequence). This CDR3 comprises 14 residues. V lost 1 base and J lost 4, with 11 bases in between. The CDR3 bases are TGTGCCAGCAGCTTGTTCCGGGGTGCCTATGGCTACACCTTC. It specifies CASSLFRGAYGYTF. Drawing the rest from reference TRBV5-4 and TRBJ1-2, the complete variable domain is ETGVTQSPTHLIKTRGQQVTLRCSSQSGHNTVSWYQQALGQGPQFIFQYYREEENGRGNFPPRFSGLQFPNYSSELNVNALELDDSALYLCASSLFRGAYGYTFGSGTRLTVV.

V and J are TRBV2 and TRBJ2-5; the D is unclear. This CDR3 has 13 residues. Trimming pared 1 base from V and 4 bases from J, leaving 7 bases between. CDR1 and CDR2 from the germline V gene are SNHLY and FYNNEI. CDR3 bases: TGTGCCAGCAGTGAAGAGACTTCAGAGACCCAGTACTTC. Amino acids: CASSEETSETQYF.

The chain recombines TRBV4-3 with TRBJ2-7; 10 bases are shared with TRBD2. The V and J ends lost 4 bases and 3 bases, in that order; junction bases with no gene match: 3. This CDR3 has 14 amino acids. CDR1 is LGHNA and CDR2 is YSLEER in the germline V gene. In nucleotides, the CDR3 is TGCGCCAGCAGCCCCGGGACTAGCGTCTACGAGCAGTACTTC. Encoded protein: CASSPGTSVYEQYF.

This rearrangement joins TRBV6-2 or TRBV6-3 to TRBJ2-7; D is unclear. From germline, CDR1 is MNHEY and CDR2 SVGEGT. V dropped 0 bases and J dropped 5 bases, with 5 bases sitting between them. The CDR3 runs to 12 residues. CDR3 amino acids: CASSYSPNEQYF. CDR3 nucleotide sequence: TGTGCCAGCAGTTACTCCCCTAACGAGCAGTACTTC.

The CDR3 reads CASRRVYTGELFF. CDR3 DNA: TGTGCCAGCAGGCGGGTCTACACCGGGGAGCTGTTTTTT. The rearrangement links TRBV2 to TRBJ2-2, with D tentatively TRBD2 (5 bases). V was pared by 6 bases and J by 3 bases, with 8 bases between. The CDR3 covers 13 residues. Germline V CDR1 and CDR2: SNHLY, FYNNEI.

This sequence joins TRBV6-5 and TRBJ2-1; D unclear. V was cut by 8 bases and J by 0 bases, with 14 bases left in between. There are 15 residues in the CDR3. In germline, CDR1 is MNHEY, CDR2 SVGAGI. CDR3 DNA: TGTGCCAGCTGGCGGTCCCTAAACTCCTACAATGAGCAGTTCTTC. Protein: CASWRSLNSYNEQFF.

The chain is built from TRBV14 and TRBJ2-1; D may be TRBD2 (7 bases). The V end was cut by 7 bases, the J end by 9 bases, with 19 bases between. Germline loops: CDR1 SGHDN, CDR2 FVKESK. The CDR3 consists of 14 residues. The CDR3 is CASTRGGIPSEQFF. DNA for the CDR3: TGTGCCAGCACAAGGGGGGGCATTCCGAGTGAGCAGTTCTTC.

This clone was observed a few times. This CDR3 is CASSKSGSYEQYF. DNA for the CDR3: TGTGCCAGTAGTAAAAGCGGCAGCTACGAGCAGTACTTC. The genes are TRBV19 and TRBJ2-7; tentatively, D is TRBD2 (5 bases). The V gene lost 4 bases and the J gene lost 3 bases, with 10 bases spanning the gap. Germline CDR1 and CDR2: LNHDA and SQIVND (reference sequence). The CDR3 extends over 13 amino acids.

This clone came up a few times. The chain recombines TRBV7-2 with TRBJ1-5, with no clear D. Germline V gives CDR1 SGHTA, CDR2 FQGNSA. The CDR3 length is 13 residues. V lost 5 bases and J 6 bases, leaving 11 bases between the germline ends. CDR3 nucleotides: TGTGCCAGCAGCCGAGGGATGGCTCAGCCCCAGCATTTT. As protein: CASSRGMAQPQHF.

The chain links TRBV5-1 to TRBJ2-2, with TRBD2 identical over 12 bases. Trimming cost V 4 bases and J 3 bases; bases outside gene matches: 4. Per the germline V gene, CDR1 is SGHRS and CDR2 is YFSETQ. The CDR3 covers 16 residues. This CDR3 is CASSPGLAGYTGELFF. CDR3 coding DNA: TGCGCCAGCAGCCCGGGACTAGCGGGCTACACCGGGGAGCTGTTTTTT.

J is TRBJ1-4 and V is TRBV6-4; D is unclear. This CDR3 spans 16 amino acids. V lost 10 bases and J 8 bases, leaving 26 bases between the germline ends. Germline V lookup: CDR1 MRHNA, CDR2 SNTAGT. This CDR3 reads CATPTRRREMQEKLFF. For the CDR3, the DNA is TGTGCCACTCCTACCCGTCGGCGGGAAATGCAAGAAAAACTGTTTTTT.

This clone was found once. V is TRBV6-5 and J is TRBJ2-7; 7 bases fit TRBD2. CDR1 is MNHEY and CDR2 is SVGAGI in the germline V gene. V shed 7 bases and J 10 bases; nucleotides not matched to a gene: 7. The CDR3 has 11 amino acids. The CDR3 bases are TGTGCCAGCACCGGGGGAGGGGCCCAGTACTTC. Encoded protein: CASTGGGAQYF.

This clone was seen only once. The chain combines TRBV6-2 or TRBV6-3 with TRBJ2-3, with 13 bases fitting TRBD2. Germline CDR1 reads MNHEY; CDR2 reads SVGEGT. The CDR3 sequence is 16 residues long. The J segment lost 2 bases and the V segment lost 5 bases, leaving 4 bases of the junction unmatched. Here the CDR3 reads CASSKGTSGITDTQYF. The CDR3 coding sequence is TGTGCCAGCAGTAAGGGGACTAGCGGGATCACAGATACGCAGTATTTT.

The V call is TRBV3-1 (or the pseudogene TRBV3-2), the J call TRBJ2-1, with 11 bases identical to TRBD2. Germline loops: CDR1 LGHDT, CDR2 YNNKEL (reference sequence). The ends lost 7 bases at V and 5 bases at J; junction bases unmatched: 10. The CDR3 is 16 amino acids. The CDR3 is CASTLAGGPRNNEQFF. CDR3 sequence (DNA): TGTGCCAGCACTTTAGCGGGAGGGCCCAGGAACAATGAGCAGTTCTTC.